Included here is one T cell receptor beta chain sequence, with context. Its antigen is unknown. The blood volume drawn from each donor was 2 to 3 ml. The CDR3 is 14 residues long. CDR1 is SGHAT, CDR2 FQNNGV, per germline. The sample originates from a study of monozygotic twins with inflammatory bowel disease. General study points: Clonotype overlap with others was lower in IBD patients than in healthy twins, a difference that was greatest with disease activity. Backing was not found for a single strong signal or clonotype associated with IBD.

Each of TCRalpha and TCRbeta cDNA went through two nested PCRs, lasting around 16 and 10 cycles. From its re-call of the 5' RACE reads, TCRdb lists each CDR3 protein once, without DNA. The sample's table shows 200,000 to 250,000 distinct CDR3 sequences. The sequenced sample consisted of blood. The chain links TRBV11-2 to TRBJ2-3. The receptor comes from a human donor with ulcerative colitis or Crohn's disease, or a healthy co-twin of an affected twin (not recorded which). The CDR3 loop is CASSPRTFRDTQYF.